Listed below are T cell receptor beta chains from one sample, sequenced in a study of cytomegalovirus exposure and HLA in healthy donors. Sequencing used immunoSEQ multiplex PCR; TCRdb keeps in-frame clones, though not all of them. The sample comprises about 140,000 clones, less than 85% of which are singletons, and around 1.9% rests with the top ten. Material: PBMCs. These receptors were taken from a middle-aged man in good health and CMV-seronegative. The CDR3 runs from the conserved cysteine through the conserved F or W. Fields, in order: clone size, V gene, J gene, D gene, CDR3 protein, CDR3 DNA. A D gene is named only where the DNA matches it firmly. Only some rows state a clone size, as once, few, many or a class for expanded clones.

>.|TRBV5-1|TRBJ2-7|TRBD1
CASSLLPGQGEYEQYF
TGCGCCAGCAGCTTATTACCGGGACAGGGAGAATACGAGCAGTACTTC
>.|TRBV9|TRBJ1-3|.
CASSVGEGGTGNTIYF
TGTGCCAGCAGCGTAGGGGAGGGGGGAACTGGAAACACCATATATTTT
>few|TRBV7-6|TRBJ2-3|.
CASSLGLAEGPSTDTQYF
TGTGCCAGCAGCTTAGGATTAGCGGAGGGTCCTAGCACAGATACGCAGTATTTT
>few|TRBV28|TRBJ1-2|.
CASSEPFRRVGYTF
TGTGCCAGCAGTGAACCCTTCCGGCGGGTAGGCTACACCTTC
>.|TRBV6-5|TRBJ1-2|TRBD1
CASRPGQNYGYTF
TGTGCCAGCAGACCGGGACAGAATTATGGCTACACCTTC
>.|TRBV7-3|TRBJ2-3|.
CASSPRTAGTQYF
TGTGCCAGCAGCCCCCGCACGGCGGGTACGCAGTATTTT
>.|TRBV7-8|TRBJ1-1|.
CASSLAKVWDVRVYTEAFF
TGTGCCAGCAGCTTAGCGAAGGTATGGGATGTCAGGGTGTATACTGAAGCTTTCTTT
>.|TRBV19|TRBJ2-7|TRBD2
CASSIDTGRASEQYF
TGTGCCAGTAGTATAGATACCGGGAGGGCCAGCGAGCAGTACTTC
>.|TRBV7-7|TRBJ1-1|.
CASSLVGPPWTEAFF
TGTGCCAGCAGCTTAGTCGGTCCGCCATGGACTGAAGCTTTCTTT
>.|TRBV15|TRBJ2-2|.
CATSRDHVGASEAGELFF
TGTGCCACCAGCAGAGATCACGTAGGGGCAAGTGAGGCCGGGGAGCTGTTTTTT
>.|TRBV5-4|TRBJ2-2|.
CASSLDYTGELFF
TGTGCCAGCAGCTTGGACTACACCGGGGAGCTGTTTTTT
>.|TRBV6-6|TRBJ1-2|.
CASSYGQAVGYTF
TGTGCCAGCAGTTACGGGCAGGCCGTAGGCTACACCTTC
>.|TRBV7-2|TRBJ1-5|.
CASSEKTGNQPQHF
TGTGCCAGCAGCGAAAAAACAGGGAATCAGCCCCAGCATTTT
>.|TRBV11-2|TRBJ2-7|.
CASSLVPGSEQYF
TGTGCCAGCAGCTTAGTACCCGGGTCCGAGCAGTACTTC
>few|TRBV6-1|TRBJ2-6|.
CASTSGETGANVLTF
TGTGCCAGCACCTCAGGGGAAACTGGGGCCAACGTCCTGACTTTC
>.|TRBV6-5|TRBJ1-5|.
CASSYLAGSNQPQHF
TGTGCCAGCAGTTACTTAGCGGGGAGCAATCAGCCCCAGCATTTT
>.|TRBV7-3|TRBJ1-2|.
CSSSLGTPGRTPGGYGYTF
TGTTCCAGCAGCTTAGGGACGCCGGGACGAACCCCAGGAGGGTATGGCTACACCTTC
>.|TRBV5-1|TRBJ2-7|.
CASSLEGGGPLEQYF
TGCGCCAGCAGCTTGGAGGGGGGGGGCCCGCTGGAGCAGTACTTC
>.|TRBV29-1|TRBJ2-3|TRBD2
CSVPLADSTDTQYF
TGCAGCGTCCCCCTAGCGGATAGCACAGATACGCAGTATTTT
>.|TRBV14|TRBJ2-7|.
CATSPLGSYEQYF
TGTGCCACCAGCCCCCTAGGCTCCTACGAGCAGTACTTC
>once|TRBV19|TRBJ2-7|.
CASSIGQGSYEQYF
TGTGCCAGTAGTATTGGGCAGGGATCCTACGAGCAGTACTTC
>.|TRBV4-1|TRBJ2-5|TRBD1
CASSSGTGGPQETQYF
TGCGCCAGCAGCTCCGGGACAGGGGGTCCTCAAGAGACCCAGTACTTC
>.|TRBV6-1|TRBJ2-2|TRBD1
CASRGTGDTGELFF
TGTGCCTCAAGGGGGACAGGGGACACCGGGGAGCTGTTTTTT
>.|TRBV4-2|TRBJ1-1|.
CASTPRGEEDTEAFF
TGTGCCAGCACCCCGCGGGGGGAGGAGGACACTGAAGCTTTCTTT
>.|TRBV7-9|TRBJ2-3|.
CASSPTSTRGATDTQYF
TGTGCCAGCAGCCCAACCTCCACACGGGGGGCCACAGATACGCAGTATTTT
>few|TRBV10-3|TRBJ2-3|.
CAISERSNTDTQYF
TGTGCCATCAGTGAGCGGTCCAATACAGATACGCAGTATTTT
>once|TRBV10-3|TRBJ1-3|.
CAISESGRGTGNTIYF
TGTGCCATCAGTGAGTCGGGCAGGGGCACTGGAAACACCATATATTTT
>.|TRBV13|TRBJ1-2|TRBD1
CASSDLTGDGPISYTF
TGTGCCAGCAGCGACCTTACAGGGGACGGGCCGATTAGCTACACCTTC
>.|TRBV12-5|TRBJ2-7|TRBD2
CASGLVYLREDSYEQYF
TGTGCTAGTGGTTTGGTATATCTCCGGGAGGACTCCTACGAGCAGTACTTC
>.|TRBV27|TRBJ1-6|.
CASRVTGIGNSPLHF
TGTGCCAGCAGGGTTACAGGGATCGGGAATTCACCCCTCCACTTT
>once|TRBV30|TRBJ2-1|.
CAWSAGPGEQFF
TGTGCCTGGAGCGCTGGCCCCGGGGAGCAGTTCTTC
>.|TRBV2|TRBJ2-3|TRBD1
CASSARDRGTDTQYF
TGTGCCAGCAGCGCTAGGGACAGGGGAACAGATACGCAGTATTTT
>.|TRBV7-9|TRBJ2-1|.
CASSLVSGLRANEQFF
TGTGCCAGCAGCTTAGTTTCAGGGCTGCGCGCGAATGAGCAGTTCTTC
>.|TRBV7-9|TRBJ2-7|TRBD1
CASSLDQGEQQYF
TGTGCCAGCAGCTTAGATCAGGGGGAACAGCAGTACTTC
>few|TRBV19|TRBJ2-3|TRBD2
CASSIGAGGTDTQYF
TGTGCCAGTAGTATTGGAGCGGGGGGGACAGATACGCAGTATTTT
>.|TRBV7-6|TRBJ2-7|.
CASSLRGEAYEQYF
TGTGCCAGCAGCTTAAGAGGAGAGGCCTACGAGCAGTACTTC
>.|TRBV19|TRBJ2-5|TRBD2
CASSPGGGLAGGRRETQYF
TGTGCCAGTAGTCCAGGGGGGGGACTAGCGGGAGGTAGGAGGGAGACCCAGTACTTC
>few|TRBV6-1|TRBJ2-7|.
CASKIGEGSGYEQYF
TGTGCCAGCAAGATCGGGGAAGGTTCCGGCTACGAGCAGTACTTC
>.|TRBV11-1|TRBJ2-7|.
CASSSPVVPGEQYF
TGTGCCAGCAGCTCACCGGTTGTCCCGGGCGAGCAGTACTTC
>.|TRBV20-1|TRBJ1-2|TRBD1
CSAIDRGGYTF
TGCAGTGCTATCGACAGGGGTGGCTACACCTTC
>.|TRBV19|TRBJ1-1|.
CASRRRETNTEAFF
TGTGCCAGTAGAAGAAGGGAGACAAACACTGAAGCTTTCTTT
>few|TRBV6-1|TRBJ2-7|.
CASSEGAPIEYEQYF
TGTGCCAGCAGTGAAGGGGCCCCAATCGAGTACGAGCAGTACTTC
>.|TRBV18|TRBJ2-5|TRBD2
CASSPIAGGQETQYF
TGTGCCAGCTCACCTATAGCGGGAGGGCAAGAGACCCAGTACTTC
>.|TRBV7-9|TRBJ2-7|TRBD1
CASSPRQGAYEQYF
TGTGCCAGCAGCCCCCGACAGGGGGCCTACGAGCAGTACTTC
>.|TRBV4-1|TRBJ2-4|TRBD2
CASSQGVLAGENIQYF
TGCGCCAGCAGCCAAGGTGTACTAGCGGGAGAAAACATTCAGTACTTC
>.|TRBV5-1|TRBJ2-1|.
CASRGQDNEQFF
TGCGCCAGCAGGGGACAAGACAATGAGCAGTTCTTC
>.|TRBV29-1|TRBJ2-2|.
CSVERFPGELFF
TGCAGCGTTGAACGTTTTCCCGGGGAGCTGTTTTTT
>.|TRBV11-2|TRBJ2-7|TRBD2
CASSLAYSRATSGAGEQYF
TGTGCCAGCAGCTTAGCCTACTCCCGGGCCACTAGCGGGGCTGGAGAGCAGTACTTC
>.|TRBV15|TRBJ2-5|.
CATSRRETQYF
TGTGCCACCAGCAGACGAGAGACCCAGTACTTC
>.|TRBV18|TRBJ2-3|.
CASSQSGGRIDTQYF
TGTGCCAGCTCACAGTCCGGGGGGCGGATAGATACGCAGTATTTT
>.|TRBV4-1|TRBJ2-7|TRBD2
CASSPNSGRAYEQYF
TGCGCCAGCAGCCCCAATAGCGGGCGGGCCTACGAGCAGTACTTC
>once|TRBV19|TRBJ1-6|TRBD1
CASSSGTDNSPLHF
TGTGCCAGTTCGTCCGGGACAGACAATTCACCCCTCCACTTT
>.|TRBV28|TRBJ1-2|.
CASSETGFANYGYTF
TGTGCCAGCAGCGAAACAGGGTTTGCTAACTATGGCTACACCTTC
>.|TRBV19|TRBJ2-6|.
CASGPSSGANGLTF
TGTGCCAGTGGCCCCAGCTCTGGGGCCAACGGCCTGACTTTC
>few|TRBV6-1|TRBJ1-1|.
CASTMGSGAFF
TGTGCCAGCACGATGGGTTCGGGGGCTTTCTTT
>.|TRBV5-1|TRBJ2-2|TRBD1
CASSSGQGNTGELFF
TGCGCCAGCAGCTCCGGACAGGGCAACACCGGGGAGCTGTTTTTT
>.|TRBV6-1|TRBJ2-7|.
CASTVGLPSYEQYF
TGTGCCAGCACCGTGGGACTTCCGTCCTACGAGCAGTACTTC